This T cell receptor (beta chain) is from a study of CXCR3 chemokines and chemotherapy response in bladder cancer (dated 2022 in TCRdb). As for the study more broadly: Whether chemotherapy response in human bladder cancer was predicted by intratumoral CXCR3 chemokine system activity was examined in the study.

Library preparation employed PCR. These reads were obtained on an Illumina HiSeq 2500. TCRdb handled the public reads itself, with Q25 trimming in fastp and clone calling in MiXCR, and kept productive beta chains. All rows with the same CDR3 protein become a single entry with the most common DNA and genes. The sample table lists some 1,400 distinct CDR3 sequences, around 5.5% of them with a count of one. Around a sixth of the sample rests with the top ten. V lost 7 bases and J lost 3 bases; the stretch between them is 9 bases long. The CDR3 runs 13 residues from the cysteine to the phenylalanine. The kept DNA is CDR3 alone, 39 bases in frame from the first base. In the germline V gene (reference sequence), CDR1 corresponds to MNHNY and CDR2 to SVGAGI. This clonotype is characterized as medium-sized (0.01 to 0.1%). This receptor's antigen is unknown. The sample holds no much larger clone one base away, and base qualities are not on file.

The TCR was taken from a human donor with bladder cancer that responded to neoadjuvant chemotherapy. Specimen collection occurred from a patient whose treatment included neoadjuvant chemotherapy. The sequence links TRBV6-6 to TRBJ2-2; the D segment cannot be called with confidence. CDR3 region: CASKAGYTGELFF. The nucleotides read TGTGCCAGCAAGGCAGGTTACACCGGGGAGCTGTTTTTT.